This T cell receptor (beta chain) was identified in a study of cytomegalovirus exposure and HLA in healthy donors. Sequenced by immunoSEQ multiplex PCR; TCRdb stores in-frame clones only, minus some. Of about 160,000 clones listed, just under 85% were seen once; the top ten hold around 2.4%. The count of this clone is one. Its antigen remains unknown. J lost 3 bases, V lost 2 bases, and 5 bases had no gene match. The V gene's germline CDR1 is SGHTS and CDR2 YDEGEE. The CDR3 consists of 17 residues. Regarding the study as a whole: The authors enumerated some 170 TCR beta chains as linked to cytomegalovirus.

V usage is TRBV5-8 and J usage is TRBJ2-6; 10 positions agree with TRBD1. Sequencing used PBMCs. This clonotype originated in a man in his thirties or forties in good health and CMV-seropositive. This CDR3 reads CASSFRDRGGGANVLTF. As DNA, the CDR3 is TGTGCCAGCAGCTTCCGGGACAGGGGTGGTGGGGCCAACGTCCTGACTTTC.